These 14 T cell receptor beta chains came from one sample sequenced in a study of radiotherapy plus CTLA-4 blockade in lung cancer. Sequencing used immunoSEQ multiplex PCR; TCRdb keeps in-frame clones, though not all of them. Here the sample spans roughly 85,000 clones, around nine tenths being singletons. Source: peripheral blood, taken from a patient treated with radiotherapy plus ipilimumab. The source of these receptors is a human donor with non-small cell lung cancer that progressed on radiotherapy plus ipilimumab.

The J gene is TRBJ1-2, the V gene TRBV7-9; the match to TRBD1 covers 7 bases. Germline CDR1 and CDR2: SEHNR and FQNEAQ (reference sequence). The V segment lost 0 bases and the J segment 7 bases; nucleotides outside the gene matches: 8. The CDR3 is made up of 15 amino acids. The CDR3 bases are TGTGCCAGCAGCTTAGCGGGACAGCCCCAGGGTGGCTACACCTTC. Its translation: CASSLAGQPQGGYTF.

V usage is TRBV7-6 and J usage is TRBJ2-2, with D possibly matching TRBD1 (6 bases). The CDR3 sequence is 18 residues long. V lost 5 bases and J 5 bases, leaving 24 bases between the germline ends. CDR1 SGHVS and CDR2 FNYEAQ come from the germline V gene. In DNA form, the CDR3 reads TGTGCCAGCAGCCCCCACCTCCCGGAACAGGGTGGGACCGGGGAGCTGTTTTTT. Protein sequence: CASSPHLPEQGGTGELFF.

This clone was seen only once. The CDR3 is CASSSGVSQGFF. The CDR3 DNA follows: TGCGCCAGCAGCTCCGGGGTCTCCCAGGGGTTCTTC. The genes are TRBV5-1 and TRBJ2-1; D may match TRBD1 or TRBD2 (5 bases each). V gave up 3 bases and J gave up 15 bases, with 16 bases separating them. This CDR3 has 12 residues. The germline V gene has CDR1 SGHRS and CDR2 YFSETQ.

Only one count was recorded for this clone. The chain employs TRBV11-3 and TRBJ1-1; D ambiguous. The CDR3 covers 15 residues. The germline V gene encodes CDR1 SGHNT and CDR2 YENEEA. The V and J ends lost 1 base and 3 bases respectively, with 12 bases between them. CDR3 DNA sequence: TGTGCCAGCAGCTTAGGCCAGGAAAGGGACACTGAAGCTTTCTTT. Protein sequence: CASSLGQERDTEAFF.

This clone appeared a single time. The CDR3 DNA follows: TGTGCCAGCAGCTCGACAGGGGGCGGAAAACTGTTTTTT. Amino acids: CASSSTGGGKLFF. The chain is built from TRBV7-6 and TRBJ1-4; 10 bases fit TRBD1. CDR1 is SGHVS, CDR2 FNYEAQ, per germline. Losses at the gene ends were 4 bases for V and 10 bases for J; bases not matched to a gene: 3. CDR3 length: 13 amino acids.

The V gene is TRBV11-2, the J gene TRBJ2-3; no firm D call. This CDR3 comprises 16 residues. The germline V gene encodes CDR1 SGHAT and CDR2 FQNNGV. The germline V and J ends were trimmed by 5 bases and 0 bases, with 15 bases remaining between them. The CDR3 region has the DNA TGTGCCAGCAGCCCCGGAGCAGGAGCGAGCACAGATACGCAGTATTTT. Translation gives CASSPGAGASTDTQYF.

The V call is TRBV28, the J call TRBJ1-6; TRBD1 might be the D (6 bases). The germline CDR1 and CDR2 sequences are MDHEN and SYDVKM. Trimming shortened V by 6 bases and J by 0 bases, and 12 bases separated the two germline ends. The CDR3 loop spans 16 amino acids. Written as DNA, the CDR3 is TGTGCCAGCAGCACAGGGTTAAGCTCCTATAATTCACCCCTCCACTTT. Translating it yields CASSTGLSSYNSPLHF.

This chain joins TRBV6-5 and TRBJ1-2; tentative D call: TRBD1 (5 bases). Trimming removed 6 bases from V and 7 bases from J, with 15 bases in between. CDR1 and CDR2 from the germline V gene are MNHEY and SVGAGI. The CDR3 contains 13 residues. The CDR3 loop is CASSRPTVRGYTF. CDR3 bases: TGTGCCAGCAGCCGGCCGACAGTCCGTGGCTACACCTTC.

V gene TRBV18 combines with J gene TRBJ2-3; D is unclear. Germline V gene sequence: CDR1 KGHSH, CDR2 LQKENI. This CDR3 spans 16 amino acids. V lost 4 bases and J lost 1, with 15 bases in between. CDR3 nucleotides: TGTGCCAGCTCACTTCGACAAGCCGCTGGCACAGATACGCAGTATTTT. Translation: CASSLRQAAGTDTQYF. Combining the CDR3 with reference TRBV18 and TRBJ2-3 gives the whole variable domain NAGVMQNPRHLVRRRGQEARLRCSPMKGHSHVYWYRQLPEEGLKFMVYLQKENIIDESGMPKERFSAEFPKEGPSILRIQQVVRGDSAAYFCASSLRQAAGTDTQYFGPGTRLTVL.

In DNA form, the CDR3 reads TGTGCCAGCAGCTACGGACGGCAGCGGGCTTTCTTT. Translating it yields CASSYGRQRAFF. V gene TRBV7-2 combines with J gene TRBJ1-1, with D unresolved. Germline values: CDR1 SGHTA, CDR2 FQGNSA. This CDR3 is 12 amino acids long. Trimming removed 4 bases at V and 11 bases at J, with 14 bases between.

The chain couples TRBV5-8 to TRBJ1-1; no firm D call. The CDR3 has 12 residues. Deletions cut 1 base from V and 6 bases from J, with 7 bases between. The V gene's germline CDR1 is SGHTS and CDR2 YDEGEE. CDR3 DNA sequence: TGTGCCAGCAGCTTGCGTCGGGCTGAAGCTTTCTTT. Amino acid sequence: CASSLRRAEAFF. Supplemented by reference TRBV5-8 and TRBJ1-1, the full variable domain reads EAGVTQSPTHLIKTRGQQATLRCSPISGHTSVYWYQQALGLGLQFLLWYDEGEERNRGNFPPRFSGRQFPNYSSELNVNALELEDSALYLCASSLRRAEAFFGQGTRLTVV.

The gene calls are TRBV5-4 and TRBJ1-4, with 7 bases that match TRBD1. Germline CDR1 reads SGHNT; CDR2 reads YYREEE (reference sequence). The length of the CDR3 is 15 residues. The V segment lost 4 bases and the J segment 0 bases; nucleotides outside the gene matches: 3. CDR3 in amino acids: CASSQGGTTNEKLFF. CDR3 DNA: TGTGCCAGCAGCCAGGGGGGCACAACTAATGAAAAACTGTTTTTT.

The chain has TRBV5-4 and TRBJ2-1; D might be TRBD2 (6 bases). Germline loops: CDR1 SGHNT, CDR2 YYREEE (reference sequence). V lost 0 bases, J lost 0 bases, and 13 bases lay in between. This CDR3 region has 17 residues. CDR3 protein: CASSLATSSSSYNEQFF. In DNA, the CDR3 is TGTGCCAGCAGCTTGGCTACTAGCAGTAGCTCCTACAATGAGCAGTTCTTC.

The CDR3 sequence is CAWRKGGNTEAFF. The CDR3 coding sequence is TGTGCCTGGAGAAAAGGGGGGAACACTGAAGCTTTCTTT. The rearrangement links TRBV30 to TRBJ1-1; D may be TRBD1 (6 bases). The CDR3 spans 13 residues. The germline V and J ends were trimmed by 3 bases and 1 base, with 9 bases remaining between them. Germline CDR1 is GTSNPN and CDR2 is SVGIG (reference sequence).